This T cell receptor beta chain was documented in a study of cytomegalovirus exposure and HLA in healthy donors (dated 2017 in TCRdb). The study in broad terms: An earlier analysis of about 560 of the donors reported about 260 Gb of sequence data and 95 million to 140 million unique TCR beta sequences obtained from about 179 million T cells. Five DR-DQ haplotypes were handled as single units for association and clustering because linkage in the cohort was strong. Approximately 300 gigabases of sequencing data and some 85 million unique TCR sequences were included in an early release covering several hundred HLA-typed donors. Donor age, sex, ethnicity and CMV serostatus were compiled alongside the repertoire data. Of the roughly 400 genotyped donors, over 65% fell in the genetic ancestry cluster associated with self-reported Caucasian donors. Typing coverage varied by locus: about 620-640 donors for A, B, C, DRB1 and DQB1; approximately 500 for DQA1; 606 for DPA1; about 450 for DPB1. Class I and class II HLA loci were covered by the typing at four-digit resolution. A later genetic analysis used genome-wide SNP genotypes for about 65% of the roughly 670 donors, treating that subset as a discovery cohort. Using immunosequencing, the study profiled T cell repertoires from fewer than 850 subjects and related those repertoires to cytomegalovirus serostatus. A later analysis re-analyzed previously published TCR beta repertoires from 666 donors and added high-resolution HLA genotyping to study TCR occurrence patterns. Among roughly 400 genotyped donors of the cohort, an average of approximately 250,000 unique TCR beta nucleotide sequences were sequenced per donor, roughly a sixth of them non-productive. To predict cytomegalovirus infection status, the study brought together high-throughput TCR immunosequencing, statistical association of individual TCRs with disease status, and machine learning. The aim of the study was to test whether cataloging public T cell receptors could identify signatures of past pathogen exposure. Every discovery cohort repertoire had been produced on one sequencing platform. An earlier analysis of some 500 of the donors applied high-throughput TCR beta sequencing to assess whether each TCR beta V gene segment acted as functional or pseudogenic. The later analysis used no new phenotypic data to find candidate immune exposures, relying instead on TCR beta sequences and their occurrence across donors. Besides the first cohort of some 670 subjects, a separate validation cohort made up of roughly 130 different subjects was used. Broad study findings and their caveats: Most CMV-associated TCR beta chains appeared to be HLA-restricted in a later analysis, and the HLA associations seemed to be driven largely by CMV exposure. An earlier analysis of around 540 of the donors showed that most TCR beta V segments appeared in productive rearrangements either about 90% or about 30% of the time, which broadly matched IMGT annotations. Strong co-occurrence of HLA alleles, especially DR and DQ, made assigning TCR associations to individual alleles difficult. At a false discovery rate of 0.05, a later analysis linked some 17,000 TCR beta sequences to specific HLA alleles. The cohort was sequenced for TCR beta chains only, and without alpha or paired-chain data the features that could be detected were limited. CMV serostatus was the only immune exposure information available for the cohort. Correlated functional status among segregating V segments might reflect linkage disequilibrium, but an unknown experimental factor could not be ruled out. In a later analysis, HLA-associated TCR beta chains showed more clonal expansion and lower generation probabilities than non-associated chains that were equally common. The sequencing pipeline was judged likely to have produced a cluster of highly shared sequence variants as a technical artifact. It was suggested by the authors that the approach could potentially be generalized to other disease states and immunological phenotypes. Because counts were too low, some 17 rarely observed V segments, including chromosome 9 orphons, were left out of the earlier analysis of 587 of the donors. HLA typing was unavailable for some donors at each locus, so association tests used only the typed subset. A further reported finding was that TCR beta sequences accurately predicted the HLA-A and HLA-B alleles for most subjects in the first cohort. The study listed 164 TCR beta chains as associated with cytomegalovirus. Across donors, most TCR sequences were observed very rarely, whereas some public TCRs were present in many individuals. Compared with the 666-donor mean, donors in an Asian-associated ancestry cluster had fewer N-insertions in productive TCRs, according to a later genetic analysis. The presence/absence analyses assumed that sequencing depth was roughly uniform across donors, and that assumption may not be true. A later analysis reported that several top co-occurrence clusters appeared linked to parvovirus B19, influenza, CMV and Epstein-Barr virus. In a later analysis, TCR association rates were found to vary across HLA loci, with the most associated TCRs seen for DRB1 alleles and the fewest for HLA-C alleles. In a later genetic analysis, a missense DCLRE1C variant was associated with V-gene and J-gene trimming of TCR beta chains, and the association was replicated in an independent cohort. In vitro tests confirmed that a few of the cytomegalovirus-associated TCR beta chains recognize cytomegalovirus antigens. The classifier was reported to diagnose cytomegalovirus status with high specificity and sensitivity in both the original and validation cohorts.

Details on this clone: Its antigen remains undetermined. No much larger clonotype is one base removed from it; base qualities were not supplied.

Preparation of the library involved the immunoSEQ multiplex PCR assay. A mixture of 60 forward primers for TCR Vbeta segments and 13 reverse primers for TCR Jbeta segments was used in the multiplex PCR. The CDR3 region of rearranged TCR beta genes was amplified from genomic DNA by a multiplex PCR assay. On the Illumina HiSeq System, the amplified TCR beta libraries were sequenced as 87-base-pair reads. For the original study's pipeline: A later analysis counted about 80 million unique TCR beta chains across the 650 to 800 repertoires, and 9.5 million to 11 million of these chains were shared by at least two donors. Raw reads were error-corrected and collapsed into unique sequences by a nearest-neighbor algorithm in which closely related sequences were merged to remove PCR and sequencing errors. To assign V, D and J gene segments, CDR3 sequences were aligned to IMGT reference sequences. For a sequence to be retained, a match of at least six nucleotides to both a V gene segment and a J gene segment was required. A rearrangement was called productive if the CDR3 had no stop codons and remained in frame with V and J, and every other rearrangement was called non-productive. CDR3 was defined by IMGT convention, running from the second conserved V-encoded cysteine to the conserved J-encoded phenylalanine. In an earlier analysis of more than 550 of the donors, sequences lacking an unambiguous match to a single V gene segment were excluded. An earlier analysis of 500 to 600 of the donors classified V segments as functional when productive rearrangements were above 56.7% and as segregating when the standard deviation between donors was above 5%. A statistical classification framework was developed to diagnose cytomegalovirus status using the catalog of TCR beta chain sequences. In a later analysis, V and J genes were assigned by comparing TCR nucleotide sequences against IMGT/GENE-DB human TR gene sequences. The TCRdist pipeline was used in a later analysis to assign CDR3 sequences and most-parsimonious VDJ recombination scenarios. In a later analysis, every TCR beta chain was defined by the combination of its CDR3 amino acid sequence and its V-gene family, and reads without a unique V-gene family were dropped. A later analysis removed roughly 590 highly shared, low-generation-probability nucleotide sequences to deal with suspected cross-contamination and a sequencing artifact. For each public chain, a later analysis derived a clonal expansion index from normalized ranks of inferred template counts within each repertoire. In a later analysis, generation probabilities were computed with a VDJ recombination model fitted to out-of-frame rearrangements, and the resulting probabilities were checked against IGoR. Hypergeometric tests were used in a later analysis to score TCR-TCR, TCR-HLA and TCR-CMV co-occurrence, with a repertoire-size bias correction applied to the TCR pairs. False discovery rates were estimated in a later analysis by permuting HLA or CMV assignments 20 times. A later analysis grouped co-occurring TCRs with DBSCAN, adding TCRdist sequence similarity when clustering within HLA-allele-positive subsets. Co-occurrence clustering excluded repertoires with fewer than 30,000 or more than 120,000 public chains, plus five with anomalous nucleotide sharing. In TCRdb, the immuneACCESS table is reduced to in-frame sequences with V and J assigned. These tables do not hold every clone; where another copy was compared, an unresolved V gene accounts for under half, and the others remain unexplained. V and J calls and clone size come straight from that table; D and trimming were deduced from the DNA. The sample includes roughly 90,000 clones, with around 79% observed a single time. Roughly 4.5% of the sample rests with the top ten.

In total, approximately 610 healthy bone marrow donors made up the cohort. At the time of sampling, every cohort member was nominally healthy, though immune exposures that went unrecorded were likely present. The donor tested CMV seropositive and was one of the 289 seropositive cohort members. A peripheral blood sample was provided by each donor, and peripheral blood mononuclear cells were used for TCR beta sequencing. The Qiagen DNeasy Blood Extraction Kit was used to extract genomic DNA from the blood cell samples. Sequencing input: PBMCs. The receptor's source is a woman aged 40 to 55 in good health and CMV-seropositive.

The CDR3 in this case is CASSPTFRDYGYTF. The base sequence is TGTGCCAGTAGTCCTACTTTCCGAGACTATGGCTACACCTTC. The chain joins TRBV19 to TRBJ1-2; the D gene cannot be resolved reliably. CDR3 length: 14 amino acids, cysteine to phenylalanine. Of the read, only the CDR3 DNA is kept; its 42 bases are in frame from base 1. Per the germline V gene (reference sequence), LNHDA is the CDR1 and SQIVND is the CDR2. V is cut by 5 bases and J by 3 bases, and the space between the germline ends is 13 bases. Reference TRBV19 and TRBJ1-2 genes cover what lies past the CDR3, so the full variable domain is DGGITQSPKYLFRKEGQNVTLSCEQNLNHDAMYWYRQDPGQGLRLIYYSQIVNDFQKGDIAEGYSVSREKKESFPLTVTSAQKNPTAFYLCASSPTFRDYGYTFGSGTRLTVV.